This entry is about one T cell receptor beta chain. The data were obtained in a study of blood T cell repertoires in COVID-19. The overall study: Donors in the United States, Italy and Spain gave samples during acute or convalescent COVID-19. Sample material is recorded as cDNA or gDNA derived from T cells, B-cell-depleted T cells, or PBMCs.

Germline CDR1 is SGHTA and CDR2 is FQGNSA. After removal of 3 bases from V and 6 bases from J, the junction contained 4 bases not matched to a gene. The CDR3 has 14 residues. In the study's own analysis: Nucleated cell number was recorded as an estimate derived from reference gene primer amplification. Assay: immunoSEQ multiplex PCR; the TCRdb copy retains only in-frame clones and omits some. V and J calls and clone size are as listed in that table; D and trimming were resolved from the DNA. The table lists about 220,000 clones, roughly 88% of them singletons, with approximately 10% in the top ten. The source is a man in his fifties with active or convalescent COVID-19. The genes are TRBV7-2 and TRBJ2-1, with TRBD2 matching over 8 bases. Specimen: peripheral blood. The CDR3 region is CASSLASGPNEQFF. DNA for the CDR3: TGTGCCAGCAGCTTGGCTAGCGGGCCCAATGAGCAGTTCTTC.